A single sample gave rise to the 17 T cell receptor beta chains below, sequenced in a study of T-cell reconstitution after alpha-beta-depleted transplantation in children. During its preparation, the TCRbeta library received unique molecular identifiers. TCRdb re-analysed the PCR reads in MiXCR, keeping a single row per CDR3 protein. There are 600,000 to 800,000 distinct CDR3 sequences in the sample; about an eighth occur only once, and about 0.77% lies in the top ten. The sequencing used PBMCs, collected before TCRalphabeta/CD19-depleted stem cell transplant. These receptor sequences come from a girl aged 2-10 years with congenital amegakaryocytic thrombocytopenia, due to receive a stem cell transplant.

V usage is TRBV4-1 and J usage is TRBJ2-7; D is perhaps TRBD1 (5 bases). The CDR3 sequence is 15 residues long. V lost 1 base to trimming and J lost 5 bases, with 15 bases between them. The germline V gene has CDR1 MGHRA and CDR2 YSYEKL. CDR3 sequence (DNA): TGCGCCAGCAGCCAAGTTGGGGCCGGATCTGACGAGCAGTACTTC. Amino acids: CASSQVGAGSDEQYF.

The table lists this clonotype with many counts. The rearrangement uses TRBV10-3 and TRBJ1-3; D is undetermined. The V gene's germline CDR1 is ENHRY and CDR2 SYGVKD. The CDR3 is made up of 12 amino acids. Trimming removed 7 bases from V and 8 bases from J, with 12 bases in between. The CDR3 here is CAITKGRDTIYF. CDR3 nucleotides: TGTGCCATCACGAAAGGACGAGACACCATATATTTT.

This clonotype was observed at least ten times. The CDR3 reads CASSSTSLDTQYF. The CDR3, as DNA: TGCGCCAGCAGCTCGACCTCCCTAGATACGCAGTATTTT. The chain recombines TRBV5-1 with TRBJ2-3; D remains unclear. The CDR3 runs 13 residues. Germline V CDR1 and CDR2: SGHRS, YFSETQ. Trimming removed 3 bases at V and 5 bases at J, with 10 bases between.

This clonotype was seen once. This may come from a read error, since a much larger clone is one base off. This sequence joins TRBV29-1 and TRBJ2-7, with 7 bases aligning to TRBD1. J was trimmed by 6 bases and V by 6 bases; bases with no gene match: 2. Looked up from germline, CDR1 is SQVTM and CDR2 is ANQGSEA. The CDR3 spans 10 residues. The chain's CDR3 is CSVPGGEQYF. Written as DNA, the CDR3 is TGCAGCGTCCCAGGGGGCGAGCAGTACTTC.

This clonotype was seen a few times. This chain joins TRBV20-1 and TRBJ2-3; 11 positions match TRBD2. This CDR3 spans 13 amino acids. Per germline, CDR1 DFQATT and CDR2 SNEGSKA (reference sequence). Trimming cost V 6 bases and J 5 bases; bases outside gene matches: 4. CDR3 region: CSARGTSGDTQYF. The CDR3 region has the DNA TGCAGTGCGAGGGGGACTAGCGGAGATACGCAGTATTTT.

The rearrangement joins TRBV30 to TRBJ1-5; D gene unclear. The CDR3 sequence is 12 residues long. V gave up 2 bases and J gave up 3 bases, with 5 bases separating them. Per germline, CDR1 GTSNPN and CDR2 SVGIG (reference sequence). CDR3 in DNA: TGTGCCTGGAGTAACAACAATCAGCCCCAGCATTTT. It yields the protein CAWSNNNQPQHF. The full variable domain, with the rest looked up from reference TRBV30 and TRBJ1-5, is SQTIHQWPATLVQPVGSPLSLECTVEGTSNPNLYWYRQAAGRGLQLLFYSVGIGQISSEVPQNLSASRPQDRQFILSSKKLLLSDSGFYLCAWSNNNQPQHFGDGTRLSIL.

This clonotype was observed a few times. The chain is built from TRBV12-3 or TRBV12-4 and TRBJ1-1; 11 bases fit TRBD1. Trimming cost V 6 bases and J 7 bases; bases outside gene matches: 10. The CDR3 consists of 15 residues. The CDR3 sequence: CASRAGQGAFGEAFF. The CDR3 DNA follows: TGTGCCAGCAGGGCAGGACAGGGGGCTTTTGGTGAAGCTTTCTTT.

This clonotype was seen more than once but under ten times. One end of the junction fails to match germline, which may point to a read error. The J gene is TRBJ2-1, the V gene TRBV7-8, with D perhaps matching TRBD2 (6 bases). Germline loops: CDR1 SGHVS, CDR2 FQNEAQ. This CDR3 region has 15 residues. The CDR3 coding sequence is TGTGCCAGCAGTTTAGAGACTAGATTGGGCAATGAGCAGTTCTTC. Protein sequence: CASSLETRLGNEQFF.

The V call is TRBV7-9, the J call TRBJ2-3, with D perhaps TRBD2 (6 bases). Germline V gives CDR1 SEHNR, CDR2 FQNEAQ (reference sequence). The CDR3 covers 15 residues. Trimming took 4 bases from V and 5 from J, leaving 16 bases between them. The CDR3 sequence: CASSSMSGVVDTQYF. In DNA form, the CDR3 reads TGTGCCAGCAGCTCCATGTCGGGAGTGGTAGATACGCAGTATTTT.

This clonotype has just a few counts. This sequence joins TRBV2 and TRBJ2-7; TRBD1 matches at 8 bases. In germline, CDR1 is SNHLY, CDR2 FYNNEI. The V and J ends lost 3 bases and 0 bases, in that order; junction bases with no gene match: 4. CDR3 length equals 15 residues. The CDR3 DNA reads TGTGCCAGCAGTGATAGGACAGGGACCTCCTACGAGCAGTACTTC. This sequence encodes CASSDRTGTSYEQYF.

This clonotype was seen at least ten times. At one end the junction does not follow the germline gene, possibly because of a read error. This sequence joins TRBV5-1 and TRBJ2-3; a possible D gene is TRBD1 (6 bases). This CDR3 is 14 amino acids long. Per the germline V gene, CDR1 is SGHRS and CDR2 is YFSETQ. The CDR3 DNA sequence: TGTGCCAGCAGCCTGGACAGATCTACAGATACGCAGTATTTT. It encodes CASSLDRSTDTQYF.

This clonotype has at least ten counts. The V and J genes are TRBV27 and TRBJ2-1, with D uncertain. The V end lost 7 bases, the J end lost 9 bases, and 10 bases lay between the germline ends. Per the germline V gene, CDR1 is MNHEY and CDR2 is SMNVEV (reference sequence). The CDR3 is made up of 11 amino acids. The chain's CDR3 is CASIRAGEQFF. CDR3 coding DNA: TGTGCCAGCATTCGAGCTGGTGAGCAGTTCTTC.

This clonotype was counted at least ten times. The rearrangement uses TRBV5-1 and TRBJ1-5; a weak D match, TRBD1 (5 bases). Deletions cut 0 bases from V and 3 bases from J, with 7 bases between. CDR3 size: 14 residues. Germline V lookup: CDR1 SGHRS, CDR2 YFSETQ. Written as DNA, the CDR3 is TGCGCCAGCAGCTTGGAGGGGCTCAATCAGCCCCAGCATTTT. It encodes CASSLEGLNQPQHF.

The V gene is TRBV12-3 or TRBV12-4, the J gene TRBJ2-3; D gene unclear. V lost 7 bases and J lost 0, with 14 bases in between. The CDR3 has 15 amino acids. CDR3 sequence: CASTRSSLSTDTQYF. CDR3 DNA sequence: TGTGCCAGCACCCGGAGCTCCCTTAGCACAGATACGCAGTATTTT.

CDR3 residues: CASSLRPVKLETYNEQFF. Here the CDR3 DNA reads TGTGCCAGCAGCTTAAGGCCGGTCAAACTGGAAACCTACAATGAGCAGTTCTTC. The genes are TRBV7-8 and TRBJ2-1; D is ambiguous. CDR3 length equals 18 residues. Looked up from germline, CDR1 is SGHVS and CDR2 is FQNEAQ. V lost 2 bases, J lost 2 bases, and 19 bases lay in between.

This clonotype was seen many times. V is TRBV20-1 and J is TRBJ2-5; D not resolved. The germline V gene encodes CDR1 DFQATT and CDR2 SNEGSKA (reference sequence). The CDR3 length is 17 residues. Trimming cost V 0 bases and J 0 bases, with 17 bases left between them. DNA of the CDR3: TGCAGTGCTAGAGATCCGCCACCCAAAGGCAACCAAGAGACCCAGTACTTC. Its protein product is CSARDPPPKGNQETQYF.

This clonotype was picked up a small number of times. The chain joins TRBV20-1 to TRBJ2-1; 8 bases match TRBD2. V lost 6 bases, J lost 4 bases, and 11 bases stayed unmatched. The CDR3 covers 15 residues. Per the germline V gene, CDR1 is DFQATT and CDR2 is SNEGSKA (reference sequence). The CDR3: CSAEGRASGYNEQFF. In DNA form, the CDR3 reads TGCAGTGCGGAGGGCCGGGCTAGCGGGTACAATGAGCAGTTCTTC.